This paragraph reports one T cell receptor (beta chain). The data were obtained in a study of blood T cell repertoires in COVID-19. About the study: COVID-19 samples, acute and convalescent, were from the United States, Italy and Spain. PBMCs, B-cell-depleted T cells, or T cells were the source of the cDNA or gDNA that made up the material.

The CDR3 is made up of 15 amino acids. Germline CDR1 SGHNT, CDR2 YENEEA. V lost 0 bases to trimming and J lost 1 base, with 7 bases between them. Per the study methods: Quantification of nucleated cells was approximated via reference gene primer amplification. Profiling relied on immunoSEQ multiplex PCR, and the TCRdb table lists in-frame clones only, not all of them. V, J and clone size are those of that table, while D and trimming were read from the DNA. The sample includes about 130,000 clones, about 81% of them seen just once. Sequencing was performed on peripheral blood. The TCR originated in a man in his thirties or forties with COVID-19, enrolled during active disease. The V gene is TRBV11-3, the J gene TRBJ2-1, with D hard to call. The CDR3 loop is CASSLEQRSYNEQFF. CDR3 nucleotides: TGTGCCAGCAGCTTAGAACAGAGATCCTACAATGAGCAGTTCTTC.